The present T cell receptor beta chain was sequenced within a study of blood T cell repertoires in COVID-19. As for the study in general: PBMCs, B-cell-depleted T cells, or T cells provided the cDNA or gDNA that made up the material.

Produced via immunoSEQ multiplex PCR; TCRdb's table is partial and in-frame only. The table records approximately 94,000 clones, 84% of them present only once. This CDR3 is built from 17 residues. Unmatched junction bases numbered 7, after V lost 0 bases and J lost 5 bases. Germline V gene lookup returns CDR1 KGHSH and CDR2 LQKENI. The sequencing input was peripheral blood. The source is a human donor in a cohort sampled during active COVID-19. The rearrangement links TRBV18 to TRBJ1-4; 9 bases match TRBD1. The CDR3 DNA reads TGTGCCAGCTCACCACCTAATACAGGGGGCCGGAATGAAAAACTGTTTTTT. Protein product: CASSPPNTGGRNEKLFF. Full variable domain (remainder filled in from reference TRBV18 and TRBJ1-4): NAGVMQNPRHLVRRRGQEARLRCSPMKGHSHVYWYRQLPEEGLKFMVYLQKENIIDESGMPKERFSAEFPKEGPSILRIQQVVRGDSAAYFCASSPPNTGGRNEKLFFGSGTQLSVL.